This paragraph reports one T cell receptor (beta chain). This clone was seen once. The antigen it binds to is not known. There are no base qualities to consult, and no much larger clone falls within one base. The germline V gene sets CDR1 to SGHDT and CDR2 to YYEEEE. The CDR3 spans 15 residues, from the cysteine through the phenylalanine. Only CDR3 DNA is held: 45 bases, read in frame from base 1. V lost 4 bases and J lost 4 bases, and the count of bases not matched to a germline gene is 8. These data belong to a study of cytomegalovirus exposure and HLA in healthy donors (dated by TCRdb to 2017 to 2019). Turning to the overall study: An earlier analysis of 587 of the donors reported 276 Gb of sequence data and 117 million unique TCR beta sequences obtained from approximately 180 million T cells. Roughly 300 gigabases of sequencing data and 80 million or so unique TCR sequences were included in an early release covering about 700 HLA-typed donors. The genetic ancestry cluster associated with self-reported Caucasian donors included 81% of the roughly 380 genotyped donors. The study aimed to test whether cataloging public T cell receptors could reveal signatures of past pathogen exposure. The study used immunosequencing to profile the T cell repertoires of some 600 subjects and linked those repertoires to cytomegalovirus serostatus. A separate validation cohort of 100 to 150 different subjects was used in addition to the approximately 640-subject first cohort. The study combined high-throughput TCR immunosequencing, statistical association of individual TCRs with disease status, and machine learning to predict cytomegalovirus infection status. A later analysis re-examined previously published TCR beta repertoires from 610 or so donors and added high-resolution HLA genotyping to investigate patterns of TCR occurrence. Rather than drawing on any new phenotypic data, the later analysis identified candidate immune exposures from TCR beta sequences and the way those sequences occurred across donors. In an earlier analysis of 587 of the donors, high-throughput TCR beta sequencing was used to judge whether each TCR beta V gene segment behaved as functional or pseudogenic. Donor age, sex, ethnicity and CMV serostatus were compiled together with the repertoire data. A later genetic analysis took genome-wide SNP genotypes for about 55% of the 666 donors and used that subset as a discovery cohort. All discovery cohort repertoires had been generated on a single sequencing platform. Class I and class II HLA loci were covered by the typing at four-digit resolution. Typing coverage differed by locus: A, B, C, DRB1 and DQB1 were typed in roughly 620-630 donors, DQA1 in 522, DPA1 in over 600, and DPB1 in 450 to 490. A handful of DR-DQ haplotypes were handled as single units for association and clustering because linkage in the cohort was strong. Across 398 genotyped donors of the cohort, an average of about 250,000 unique TCR beta nucleotide sequences per donor were sequenced, and about a sixth of those sequences were non-productive.

In total, just over 650 healthy bone marrow donors made up the cohort. At the time of sampling, every cohort member was nominally healthy, though immune exposures that went unrecorded were likely present. The donor was CMV seropositive and belonged to the group of 250 to 300 seropositive cohort members. A peripheral blood sample was provided by each donor, and peripheral blood mononuclear cells were used for TCR beta sequencing. Genomic DNA extraction from the blood cell samples was performed with the Qiagen DNeasy Blood Extraction Kit. Libraries were built with the immunoSEQ multiplex PCR assay. A mixture of 60 forward primers for TCR Vbeta segments and 13 reverse primers for TCR Jbeta segments was used in the multiplex PCR. The CDR3 region of rearranged TCR beta genes was amplified from genomic DNA with a multiplex PCR assay. The Illumina HiSeq System was used to sequence the amplified TCR beta libraries as 87-base-pair reads. From the authors' description of their analysis: In a later analysis, tens of millions of unique TCR beta chains were counted across the roughly 700 repertoires, and roughly 9.9 million of these chains were shared by at least two donors. Raw reads were error-corrected and collapsed into unique sequences by a nearest-neighbor algorithm in which closely related sequences were merged to remove PCR and sequencing errors. Alignment of CDR3 sequences to IMGT reference sequences was used to assign V, D and J gene segments. For a sequence to be retained, a match of at least six nucleotides to both a V gene segment and a J gene segment was required. A rearrangement counted as productive if the CDR3 had no stop codons and remained in frame with V and J, and every other rearrangement counted as non-productive. CDR3 was defined according to IMGT convention as the region running from the second conserved V-encoded cysteine to the conserved J-encoded phenylalanine. The earlier analysis of 500 to 750 of the donors excluded any sequence lacking an unambiguous match to a single V gene segment. In an earlier analysis of several hundred of the donors, V segments were called functional above 56.7% productive rearrangements and were called segregating when the between-donor standard deviation exceeded 5%. A statistical classification framework was built for diagnosing cytomegalovirus status from the catalog of TCR beta chain sequences. In a later analysis, V and J genes were assigned by comparing TCR nucleotide sequences against IMGT/GENE-DB human TR gene sequences. Using the TCRdist pipeline, a later analysis assigned CDR3 sequences along with most-parsimonious VDJ recombination scenarios. A later analysis defined each TCR beta chain by its CDR3 amino acid sequence plus V-gene family, and excluded reads lacking a unique V-gene family. In a later analysis, 450 to 600 highly shared, low-generation-probability nucleotide sequences were removed to address suspected cross-contamination and a sequencing artifact. For each public chain, a later analysis derived a clonal expansion index from normalized ranks of inferred template counts within each repertoire. In a later analysis, generation probabilities were computed with a VDJ recombination model fitted to out-of-frame rearrangements, and the resulting probabilities were checked against IGoR. In a later analysis, hypergeometric tests were used to score TCR-TCR, TCR-HLA and TCR-CMV co-occurrence, with a repertoire-size bias correction applied to TCR pairs. In a later analysis, false discovery rates were estimated by permuting HLA or CMV assignments 20 times. In a later analysis, co-occurring TCRs were grouped with DBSCAN, and TCRdist sequence similarity was added when clustering was performed within HLA-allele-positive subsets. Repertoires with fewer than 30,000 or more than 120,000 public chains were left out of co-occurrence clustering, as were roughly five repertoires with anomalous nucleotide sharing. TCRdb holds this immuneACCESS table with in-frame rearrangements only. Some clones are missing; in checked studies, unresolved V genes explain under half, and the rest has no known cause. V and J calls and clone size are copied from that table; D and trimming were computed from the DNA. The sample table records 160,000 or so clones; roughly four fifths of these occur just once. The ten largest clones capture approximately 11% of the sample.

What the work shows at the level of the full study, not this receptor alone: According to a later analysis, most CMV-associated TCR beta chains appeared to be HLA-restricted, and the HLA associations seemed to be driven largely by CMV exposure. In the study, 164 TCR beta chains were listed as associated with cytomegalovirus. Roughly uniform sequencing depth across donors was assumed in presence/absence analyses, although this assumption may not hold. In a later analysis, HLA-associated TCR beta chains were found to be more clonally expanded and to have lower generation probabilities than equally common non-associated chains. In vitro tests confirmed that a few of the cytomegalovirus-associated TCR beta chains recognize cytomegalovirus antigens. This cohort had only TCR beta chains sequenced, and the lack of alpha or paired-chain data limited which features could be detected. Because some donors lacked HLA typing at each locus, the association tests relied only on the typed subset. In both the original and validation cohorts, the classifier was reported to diagnose cytomegalovirus status with high specificity and sensitivity. A further reported finding was that TCR beta sequences accurately predicted the HLA-A and HLA-B alleles for most subjects in the first cohort. Across donors, most TCR sequences were observed very rarely, whereas some public TCRs were present in many individuals. A cluster of highly shared sequence variants was judged likely to represent a technical artifact of the sequencing pipeline. It was suggested by the authors that the approach could potentially be generalized to other disease states and immunological phenotypes. CMV serostatus was the only immune exposure information available for the cohort. When HLA alleles, especially DR and DQ, strongly co-occurred, attributing TCR associations to individual alleles was difficult. In a later analysis, some 18,000 TCR beta sequences were associated with specific HLA alleles at a false discovery rate of 0.05. Some IMGT-functional V segments, including TRBV6-2 and TRBV6-3, could not be distinguished by the 87-base-pair reads and were therefore excluded. In a later analysis, TCR association rates were found to vary across HLA loci, with the most associated TCRs seen for DRB1 alleles and the fewest for HLA-C alleles. Correlated functional status among segregating V segments might reflect linkage disequilibrium, but an unknown experimental factor could not be ruled out. V-gene and J-gene trimming of TCR beta chains was associated with a missense DCLRE1C variant in a later genetic analysis, and the association was replicated in an independent cohort. A later genetic analysis reported fewer N-insertions in productive TCRs among donors in an Asian-associated ancestry cluster than the roughly 700-donor mean. Several of the top co-occurrence clusters appeared to be linked to parvovirus B19, influenza, CMV and Epstein-Barr virus, according to a later analysis. Over 15 rarely observed V segments, including chromosome 9 orphons, were excluded from the earlier analysis of almost 600 of the donors because counts were too low. In an earlier analysis of 587 of the donors, most TCR beta V segments were observed in productive rearrangements about 87% or about 30% of the time, broadly matching IMGT annotations.

The receptor was isolated from a man aged 50 to 59 in good health and CMV-seropositive. The chain was built from TRBV5-6 and TRBJ2-5, and TRBD1 matches 9 of the central bases. The sample comprised PBMCs. The DNA reads TGTGCCAGCAGCCTATGGACAGGGGCGGGAGAGACCCAGTACTTC. The translation is CASSLWTGAGETQYF.